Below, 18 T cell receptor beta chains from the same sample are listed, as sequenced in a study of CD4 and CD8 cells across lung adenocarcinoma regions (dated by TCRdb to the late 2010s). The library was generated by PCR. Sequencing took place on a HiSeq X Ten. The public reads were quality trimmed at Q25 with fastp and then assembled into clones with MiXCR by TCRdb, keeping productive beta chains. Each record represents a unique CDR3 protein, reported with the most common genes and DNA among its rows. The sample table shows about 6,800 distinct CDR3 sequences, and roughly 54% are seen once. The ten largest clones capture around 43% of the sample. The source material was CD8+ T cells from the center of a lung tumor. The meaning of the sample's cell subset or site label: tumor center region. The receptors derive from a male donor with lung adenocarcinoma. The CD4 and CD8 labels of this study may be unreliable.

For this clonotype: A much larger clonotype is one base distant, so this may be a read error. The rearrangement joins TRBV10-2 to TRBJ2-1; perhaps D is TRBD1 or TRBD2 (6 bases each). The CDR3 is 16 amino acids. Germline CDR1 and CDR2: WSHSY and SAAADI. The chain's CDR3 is CASQAPEGGGILEQCF. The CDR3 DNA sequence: TGCGCCAGCCAAGCCCCCGAGGGGGGAGGTATTCTTGAGCAGTGCTTC.

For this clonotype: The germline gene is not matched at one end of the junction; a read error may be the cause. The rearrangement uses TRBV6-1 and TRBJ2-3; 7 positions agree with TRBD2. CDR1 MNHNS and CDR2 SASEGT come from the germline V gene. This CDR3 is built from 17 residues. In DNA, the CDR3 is TGTGCCAGCAGTGAGGGGCTGGGGGGGAGTGGCACAGAGACGCAGTATTTT. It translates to CASSEGLGGSGTETQYF.

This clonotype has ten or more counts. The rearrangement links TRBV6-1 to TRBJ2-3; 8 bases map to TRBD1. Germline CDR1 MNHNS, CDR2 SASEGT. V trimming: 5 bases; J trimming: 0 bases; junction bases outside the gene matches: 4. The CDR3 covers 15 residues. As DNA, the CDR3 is TGTGCCAGCAGTCCGACAGGGGACAGCACAGATACGCAGTATTTT. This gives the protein CASSPTGDSTDTQYF.

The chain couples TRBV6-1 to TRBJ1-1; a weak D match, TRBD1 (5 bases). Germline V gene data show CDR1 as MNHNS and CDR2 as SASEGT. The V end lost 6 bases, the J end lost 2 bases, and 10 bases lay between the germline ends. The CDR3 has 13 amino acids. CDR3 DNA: TGTGCCAGCAGAGAACAGGCAAACACTGAAGCTTTCTTT. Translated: CASREQANTEAFF.

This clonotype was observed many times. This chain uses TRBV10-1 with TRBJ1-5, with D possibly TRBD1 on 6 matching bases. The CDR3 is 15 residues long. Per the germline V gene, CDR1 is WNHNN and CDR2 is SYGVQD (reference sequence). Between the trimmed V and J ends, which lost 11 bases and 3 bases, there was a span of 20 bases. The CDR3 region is CAWGTKYRNNQPQHF. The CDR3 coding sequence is TGCGCCTGGGGGACAAAGTATCGGAACAATCAGCCCCAGCATTTT.

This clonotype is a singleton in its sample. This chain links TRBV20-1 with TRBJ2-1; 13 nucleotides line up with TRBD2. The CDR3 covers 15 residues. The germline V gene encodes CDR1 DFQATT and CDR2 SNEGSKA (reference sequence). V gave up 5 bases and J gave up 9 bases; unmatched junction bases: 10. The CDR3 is CSALPGTSGKGEQFF. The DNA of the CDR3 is TGCAGTGCTCTACCAGGGACTAGCGGGAAAGGTGAGCAGTTCTTC.

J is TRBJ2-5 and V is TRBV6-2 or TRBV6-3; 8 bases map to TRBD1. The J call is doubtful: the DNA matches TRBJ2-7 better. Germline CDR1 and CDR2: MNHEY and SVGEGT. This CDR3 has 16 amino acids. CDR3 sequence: CASSLRRGQVSYEQYF. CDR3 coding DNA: TGTGCCAGCAGCCTACGAAGGGGACAGGTCTCCTACGAGCAGTACTTC.

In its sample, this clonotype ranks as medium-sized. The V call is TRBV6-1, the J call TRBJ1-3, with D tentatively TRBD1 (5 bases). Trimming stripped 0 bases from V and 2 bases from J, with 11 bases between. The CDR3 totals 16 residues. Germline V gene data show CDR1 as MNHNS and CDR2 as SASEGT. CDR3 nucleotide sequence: TGTGCCAGCAGTGAAGCGGGGTCAGGGACTGGAAACACCATATATTTT. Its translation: CASSEAGSGTGNTIYF.

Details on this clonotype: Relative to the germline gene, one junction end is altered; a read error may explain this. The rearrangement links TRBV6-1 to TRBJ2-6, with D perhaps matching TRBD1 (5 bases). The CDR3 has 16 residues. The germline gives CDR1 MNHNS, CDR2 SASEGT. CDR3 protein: CASSVRDQVGAYELYF. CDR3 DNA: TGTGCCAGCAGTGTCAGGGATCAGGTTGGGGCCTACGAGCTGTACTTC.

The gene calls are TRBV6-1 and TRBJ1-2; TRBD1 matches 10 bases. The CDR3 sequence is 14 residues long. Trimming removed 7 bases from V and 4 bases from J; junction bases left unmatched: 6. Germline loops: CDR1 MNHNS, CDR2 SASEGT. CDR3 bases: TGTGCCAGCACCGACAGGGACAGGGGCTATGGCTACACCTTC. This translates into CASTDRDRGYGYTF.

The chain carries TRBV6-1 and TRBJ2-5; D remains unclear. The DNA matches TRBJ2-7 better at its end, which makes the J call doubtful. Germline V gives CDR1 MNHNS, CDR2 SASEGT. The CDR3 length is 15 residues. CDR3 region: CASSEMVGGFYEQYF. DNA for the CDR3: TGTGCCAGCAGTGAAATGGTAGGTGGGTTCTACGAGCAGTACTTC.

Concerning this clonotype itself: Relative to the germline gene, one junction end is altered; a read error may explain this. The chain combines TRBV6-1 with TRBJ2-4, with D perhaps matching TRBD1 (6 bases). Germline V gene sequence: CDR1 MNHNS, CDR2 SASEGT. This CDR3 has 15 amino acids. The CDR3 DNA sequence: TGTGCCAGCAGTGAGGGGGCGCTCCTCAAAGATATTCAGTATTTC. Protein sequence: CASSEGALLKDIQYF.

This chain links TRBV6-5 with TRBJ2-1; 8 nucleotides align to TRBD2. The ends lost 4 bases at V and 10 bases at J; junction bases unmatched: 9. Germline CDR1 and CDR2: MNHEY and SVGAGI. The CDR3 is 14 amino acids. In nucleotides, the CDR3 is TGTGCCAGCAGTTTATTGGGACTAGTGAACGAGCAGTTCTTC. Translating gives CASSLLGLVNEQFF.

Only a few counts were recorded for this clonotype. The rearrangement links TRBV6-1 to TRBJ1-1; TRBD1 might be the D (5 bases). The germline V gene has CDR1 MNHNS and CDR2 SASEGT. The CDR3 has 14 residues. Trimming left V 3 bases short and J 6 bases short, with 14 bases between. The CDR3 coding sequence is TGTGCCAGCAGTGATCGCGGGGCTTCCGCTGAAGCTTTCTTT. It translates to CASSDRGASAEAFF.

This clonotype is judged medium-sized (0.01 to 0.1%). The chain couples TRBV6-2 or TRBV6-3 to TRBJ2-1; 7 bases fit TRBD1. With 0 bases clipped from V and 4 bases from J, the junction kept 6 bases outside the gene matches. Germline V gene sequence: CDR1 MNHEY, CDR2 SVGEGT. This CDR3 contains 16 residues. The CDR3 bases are TGTGCCAGCAGTTACTCAATTGGGACAGCATACAATGAGCAGTTCTTC. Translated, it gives CASSYSIGTAYNEQFF.

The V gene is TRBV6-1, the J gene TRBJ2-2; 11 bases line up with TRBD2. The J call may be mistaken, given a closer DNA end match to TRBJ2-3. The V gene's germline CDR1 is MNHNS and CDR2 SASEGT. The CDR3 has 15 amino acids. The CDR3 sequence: CASFSGRANTGAQYF. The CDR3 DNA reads TGTGCCAGCTTTAGCGGGAGGGCGAACACCGGGGCGCAGTATTTT.

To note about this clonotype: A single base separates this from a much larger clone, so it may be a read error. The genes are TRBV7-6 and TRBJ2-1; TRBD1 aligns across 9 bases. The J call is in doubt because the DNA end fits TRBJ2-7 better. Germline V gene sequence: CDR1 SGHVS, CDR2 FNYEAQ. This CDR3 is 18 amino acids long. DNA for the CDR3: TGTGCCAGCAGCTTGGGCGAAGGGACAGGGAAGTTTTACAATGAGCAGTACTTC. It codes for CASSLGEGTGKFYNEQYF.

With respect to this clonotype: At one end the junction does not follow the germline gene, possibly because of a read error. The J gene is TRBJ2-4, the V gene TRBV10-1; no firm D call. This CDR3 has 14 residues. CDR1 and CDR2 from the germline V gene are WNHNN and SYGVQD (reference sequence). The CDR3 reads CASSERALSNMQYF. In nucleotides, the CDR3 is TGCGCCAGCAGTGAGAGGGCACTATCGAACATGCAGTACTTC.